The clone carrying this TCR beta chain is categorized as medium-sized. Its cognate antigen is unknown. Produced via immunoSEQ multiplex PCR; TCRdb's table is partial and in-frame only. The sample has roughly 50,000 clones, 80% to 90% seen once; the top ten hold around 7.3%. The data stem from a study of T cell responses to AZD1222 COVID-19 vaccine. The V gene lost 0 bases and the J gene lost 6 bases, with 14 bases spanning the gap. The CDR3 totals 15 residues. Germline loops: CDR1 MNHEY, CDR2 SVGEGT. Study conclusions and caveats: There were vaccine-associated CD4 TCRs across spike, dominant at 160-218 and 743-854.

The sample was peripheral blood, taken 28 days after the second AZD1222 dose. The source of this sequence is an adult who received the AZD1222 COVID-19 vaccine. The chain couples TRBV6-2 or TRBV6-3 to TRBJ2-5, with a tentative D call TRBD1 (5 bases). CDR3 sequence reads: CASSYSPRARKTQYF. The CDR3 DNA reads TGTGCCAGCAGTTACTCCCCCAGGGCTCGGAAGACCCAGTACTTC.